This record looks at one T cell receptor (beta chain) sequence and its context. These data are taken from a study of blood T cell repertoires in COVID-19. For the study at large: Collection of acute and convalescent COVID-19 samples took place in the United States, Italy and Spain. PBMCs, B-cell-depleted T cells, or T cells were the source of the cDNA or gDNA that made up the material.

J gave up 3 bases and V 3 bases, and 2 bases lay outside the gene matches. Germline V CDR1 and CDR2: SQVTM, ANQGSEA. The CDR3 spans 13 residues. Study processing details: Estimates of nucleated cell counts were drawn from the amplification of reference gene primers. Assay: immunoSEQ multiplex PCR; the TCRdb copy retains only in-frame clones and omits some. That table furnishes V, J and clone size, whereas the DNA furnished D and trimming. The table has 200,000 to 250,000 clones, 88% seen once. Sequencing was carried out using peripheral blood. The clonotype was recovered from a woman aged 55-75 years with acute or convalescent COVID-19. This chain links TRBV29-1 with TRBJ1-1; 9 bases fit TRBD1. As DNA, the CDR3 is TGCAGCGTTGATGACAGGGGGTACACTGAAGCTTTCTTT. It translates to CSVDDRGYTEAFF.